The 25 T cell receptor beta chains given below trace back to one sample, sequenced in a study of cytomegalovirus exposure and HLA in healthy donors. This PCR relied on a set of 60 Vbeta primers and 13 Jbeta primers. The table came from immunoSEQ multiplex PCR; TCRdb's copy has only in-frame clones and leaves some out. The sample lists fewer than 200,000 clones, about 75% seen once, with about 2.1% in the top ten. Sequencing was done on a sample of PBMCs. All receptors derive from a female donor in good health and CMV-seronegative.

The rearrangement links TRBV5-1 to TRBJ2-7; no definite D call. Per the germline V gene, CDR1 is SGHRS and CDR2 is YFSETQ. This CDR3 is 15 amino acids long. The ends were cut back, 3 bases at V and 4 bases at J, with 17 bases in the middle. The CDR3 loop is CASSWSPGDLYEQYF. The CDR3 coding sequence is TGCGCCAGCAGCTGGAGTCCCGGAGATTTATACGAGCAGTACTTC.

The gene calls are TRBV18 and TRBJ1-2; TRBD1 matches 10 bases. Germline loops: CDR1 KGHSH, CDR2 LQKENI. The CDR3 is made up of 15 amino acids. The J segment lost 4 bases and the V segment lost 4 bases, leaving 6 bases of the junction unmatched. CDR3 DNA sequence: TGTGCCAGCTCACGCGAGACAGGGGGCACCTATGGCTACACCTTC. As protein: CASSRETGGTYGYTF.

This clone has just a few counts. The chain carries TRBV29-1 and TRBJ2-7; D gene uncertain. Germline V lookup: CDR1 SQVTM, CDR2 ANQGSEA. Trimming cost V 6 bases and J 3 bases, with 15 bases left between them. CDR3 length: 13 amino acids. CDR3 loop: CSVRPVNIYEQYF. The CDR3 bases are TGCAGCGTACGTCCAGTAAATATCTACGAGCAGTACTTC.

This chain uses TRBV7-9 with TRBJ2-7, with TRBD2 as a possible D gene (6 bases). The CDR3 is made up of 14 amino acids. CDR1 is SEHNR, CDR2 FQNEAQ, per germline (reference sequence). V lost 3 bases and J 1 base, leaving 10 bases between the germline ends. CDR3 bases: TGTGCCAGCAGCTTCGGAGGGACTTCCTACGAGCAGTACTTC. This sequence encodes CASSFGGTSYEQYF.

The chain has TRBV6-5 and TRBJ2-7, with 8 bases matching TRBD1. Germline assignment: CDR1 MNHEY and CDR2 SVGAGI. Trimming removed 5 bases from V and 0 bases from J; junction bases left unmatched: 3. The CDR3 is made up of 14 amino acids. The CDR3 is CASSPGTGSYEQYF. The CDR3, as DNA: TGTGCCAGCAGTCCCGGGACAGGCTCCTACGAGCAGTACTTC.

The chain employs TRBV27 and TRBJ1-5, with D maybe TRBD1 (6 bases). The CDR3 length is 14 residues. Germline lookup yields CDR1 MNHEY and CDR2 SMNVEV (reference sequence). Deletions cut 2 bases from V and 4 bases from J, with 9 bases between. CDR3 residues: CASSLAGANQPQHF. The CDR3 coding sequence is TGTGCCAGCAGTTTAGCAGGGGCGAATCAGCCCCAGCATTTT.

This clone was found once. V usage is TRBV9 and J usage is TRBJ2-2; maybe TRBD1 (6 bases). Germline CDR1 and CDR2: SGDLS and YYNGEE. Trimming left V 4 bases short and J 4 bases short, with 17 bases between. This CDR3 contains 16 residues. The CDR3 sequence is CASSPSLNRATGELFF. CDR3 DNA: TGTGCCAGCAGCCCCTCACTGAACAGGGCCACCGGGGAGCTGTTTTTT.

The genes are TRBV5-1 and TRBJ2-7, with 9 positions matching TRBD1. This CDR3 spans 13 amino acids. CDR1 and CDR2 (germline): SGHRS, YFSETQ. V shed 6 bases and J 7 bases; nucleotides not matched to a gene: 8. The CDR3 region is CASMEQGALEQYF. CDR3 sequence (DNA): TGCGCCAGCATGGAACAGGGGGCATTAGAGCAGTACTTC.

V usage is TRBV18 and J usage is TRBJ1-5, with D perhaps TRBD1 (6 bases). Germline V gives CDR1 KGHSH, CDR2 LQKENI. Trimming removed 2 bases at V and 0 bases at J, with 8 bases between. The CDR3 extends over 15 amino acids. The chain's CDR3 is CASSPRGSSNQPQHF. The CDR3 DNA is TGTGCCAGCTCACCAAGGGGGAGTAGCAATCAGCCCCAGCATTTT.

Written as DNA, the CDR3 is TGTGCCAGCAGCTCTACCGGACTAGCGGGGTGGGACGGGGAGCTGTTTTTT. Translation gives CASSSTGLAGWDGELFF. This chain joins TRBV13 and TRBJ2-2, with 12 bases identical to TRBD2. The germline gives CDR1 PRHDT, CDR2 FYEKMQ (reference sequence). The CDR3 sequence is 17 residues long. Germline trimming cut 4 bases from V and 7 bases from J; bases unmatched to any gene: 10.

As concerns this clone: The conserved final phenylalanine or tryptophan is absent from the CDR3, which likely points to a read error. The rearrangement joins TRBV5-1 to TRBJ2-7; TRBD1 matches at 9 bases. CDR3 length: 13 residues. The V segment lost 6 bases and the J segment 7 bases; nucleotides outside the gene matches: 8. CDR1 SGHRS and CDR2 YFSETQ come from the germline V gene. In DNA form, the CDR3 reads TGCGCCAGCATGGAACAGGGGGCATTAGAGCAGTACCTC. It yields the protein CASMEQGALEQYL.

This chain links TRBV2 with TRBJ2-7; 7 nucleotides align to TRBD1. This CDR3 comprises 13 residues. From germline, CDR1 is SNHLY and CDR2 FYNNEI. V shed 4 bases and J 3 bases; nucleotides not matched to a gene: 3. The CDR3 region is CASSVNRGYEQYF. As DNA, the CDR3 is TGTGCCAGCAGTGTAAACAGGGGCTACGAGCAGTACTTC.

Only a few counts were recorded for this clone. This chain links TRBV7-9 with TRBJ2-7; tentatively, D is TRBD2 (5 bases). This CDR3 has 14 residues. Trimming cost V 1 base and J 7 bases, with 14 bases left between them. From germline, CDR1 is SEHNR and CDR2 FQNEAQ (reference sequence). The CDR3 here is CASSLDGESGEQYF. The CDR3 bases are TGTGCCAGCAGCTTAGATGGTGAGTCGGGAGAGCAGTACTTC.

The chain uses TRBV6-1 and TRBJ2-3; the match to TRBD2 covers 10 bases. Trimming cost V 4 bases and J 3 bases; bases outside gene matches: 13. The CDR3 length is 18 residues. Per the germline V gene, CDR1 is MNHNS and CDR2 is SASEGT. CDR3 sequence reads: CASSGVTLAGVSTDTQYF. CDR3 sequence (DNA): TGTGCCAGCAGTGGCGTTACGCTAGCGGGAGTATCTACAGATACGCAGTATTTT.

This clone was recorded once. The V gene is TRBV18, the J gene TRBJ2-3, with a possible D match to TRBD1 (6 bases). The CDR3 is 15 amino acids. CDR1 is KGHSH and CDR2 is LQKENI in the germline V gene. Trimming cost V 1 base and J 3 bases, with 11 bases left between them. CDR3 protein: CASSPLRGGTDTQYF. The CDR3 DNA reads TGTGCCAGCTCACCACTCAGGGGTGGAACAGATACGCAGTATTTT. The whole variable domain, remainder taken from reference TRBV18 and TRBJ2-3, is NAGVMQNPRHLVRRRGQEARLRCSPMKGHSHVYWYRQLPEEGLKFMVYLQKENIIDESGMPKERFSAEFPKEGPSILRIQQVVRGDSAAYFCASSPLRGGTDTQYFGPGTRLTVL.

This chain connects TRBV11-2 to TRBJ2-4, with D maybe TRBD1 (6 bases). V was pared by 5 bases and J by 8 bases, with 19 bases between. Germline V gene sequence: CDR1 SGHAT, CDR2 FQNNGV. The CDR3 is 15 residues long. The CDR3 DNA reads as TGTGCCAGCAGCCACTCGACAGGCGCCTTGGACATTCAGTACTTC. Amino acid sequence: CASSHSTGALDIQYF.

The chain combines TRBV10-2 with TRBJ2-7; 8 positions match TRBD2. Germline values: CDR1 WSHSY, CDR2 SAAADI. The CDR3 runs to 14 residues. The J segment lost 0 bases and the V segment lost 5 bases, leaving 3 bases of the junction unmatched. DNA for the CDR3: TGCGCCAGCAGTCTTAGCGGGGACTCCTACGAGCAGTACTTC. This translates into CASSLSGDSYEQYF.

This clone appeared a few times. CDR3 sequence (DNA): TGTGCCAGCAGTGTGCGAGCCCTGAACACCGGGGAGCTGTTTTTT. It codes for CASSVRALNTGELFF. This chain joins TRBV25-1 and TRBJ2-2; D is uncertain. The CDR3 spans 15 residues. Germline V gene data show CDR1 as MGHDK and CDR2 as SYGVNS. The ends were cut back, 4 bases at V and 1 base at J, with 10 bases in the middle.

The CDR3: CASSYSGRIYGYTF. CDR3 in DNA: TGTGCCAGCAGTTACTCGGGCAGGATCTATGGCTACACCTTC. The chain recombines TRBV6-6 with TRBJ1-2, with no clear D. Trimming pared 0 bases from V and 4 bases from J, leaving 9 bases between. This CDR3 contains 14 residues. CDR1 MNHNY and CDR2 SVGAGI come from the germline V gene (reference sequence).

The table lists this clone with a few counts. The chain has TRBV5-1 and TRBJ2-1; 13 bases fit TRBD2. Trimming removed 1 base from V and 7 bases from J; junction bases left unmatched: 8. Germline lookup yields CDR1 SGHRS and CDR2 YFSETQ. CDR3 size: 17 residues. The CDR3 loop is CASSLSFGTSGVNEQFF. The CDR3 nucleotides are TGCGCCAGCAGCTTGAGTTTCGGGACTAGCGGGGTGAATGAGCAGTTCTTC.

As to this clone: The same CDR3 is also encoded by other DNA sequences in this sample. The chain uses TRBV7-2 and TRBJ2-7; TRBD2 agrees at 14 bases. The CDR3 runs 16 residues. Germline V gene lookup returns CDR1 SGHTA and CDR2 FQGNSA. V trimming: 5 bases; J trimming: 4 bases; junction bases outside the gene matches: 7. The CDR3 sequence: CASSPRGTSGSYEQYF. CDR3 DNA sequence: TGTGCCAGCAGCCCGAGAGGGACTAGCGGGAGTTACGAGCAGTACTTC.

As DNA, the CDR3 is TGTGCCATCAGTGTATTAGAGGGTACCGGGGAGCTGTTTTTT. The encoded protein is CAISVLEGTGELFF. The chain carries TRBV10-3 and TRBJ2-2; possible D gene TRBD2, 5 bases. The CDR3 is 14 amino acids. Germline CDR1 reads ENHRY; CDR2 reads SYGVKD. Trimming pared 4 bases from V and 5 bases from J, leaving 11 bases between.

The chain combines TRBV4-1 with TRBJ1-2; TRBD1 matches at 8 bases. The junction had 11 bases not matched to a gene; V was cut back by 0 bases and J by 2 bases. This CDR3 has 18 residues. Germline V gives CDR1 MGHRA, CDR2 YSYEKL. CDR3 residues: CASSQDSRGQGQNYGYTF. The CDR3 DNA sequence: TGCGCCAGCAGCCAAGACTCTCGTGGACAGGGCCAAAACTATGGCTACACCTTC.

This sequence joins TRBV10-2 and TRBJ2-1; D is ambiguous. The CDR3 spans 11 residues. Trimming cost V 3 bases and J 10 bases, with 7 bases left between them. The germline V gene has CDR1 WSHSY and CDR2 SAAADI. The CDR3 loop is CASSDPREQFF. CDR3 bases: TGCGCCAGCAGTGATCCCCGGGAGCAGTTCTTC.

The chain couples TRBV6-5 to TRBJ1-2; no clear D. Per the germline V gene, CDR1 is MNHEY and CDR2 is SVGAGI. The CDR3 has 12 amino acids. V was shortened by 8 bases and J by 5 bases, with 12 bases between the two germline ends. In nucleotides, the CDR3 is TGTGCCAGCTCGAACGGACTTTATGGCTACACCTTC. It codes for CASSNGLYGYTF.